Below are 26 T cell receptor beta chains sequenced from a single sample in a study of T-cell reconstitution after alpha-beta-depleted transplantation in children (dated by TCRdb to 2016 to 2017). The label giving this sample's treatment or condition can be read as: allogeneic hematopoietic cell transplantation with graft depleted of TCRalphabeta T cells and CD19 B cells. Libraries came from PCR. Sequencing relied on an Illumina HiSeq 2500. TCR library preparation used molecular barcoding, with unique molecular identifiers applied to normalize quantification of the TCRbeta repertoire. In TCRdb, the public reads were trimmed at Q25 with fastp and aligned with MiXCR, with productive beta chains retained. Every entry covers one CDR3 protein and lists the most common genes and DNA from its rows. The sample table contains over 450,000 distinct CDR3 sequences; only one count was recorded for under 12% of them. The ten biggest clones cover around 2.2% of the sample.

The specimen comprised PBMCs, sampled before TCRalphabeta/CD19-depleted stem cell transplant. These receptors were obtained from a child aged 2 to 10 with inherited bone marrow failure, due to receive a stem cell transplant.

This clonotype was counted a few times. The rearrangement joins TRBV28 to TRBJ1-3; 7 bases fit TRBD1. CDR1 and CDR2 (germline): MDHEN, SYDVKM. The CDR3 contains 14 residues. The V and J ends lost 5 bases and 4 bases, in that order; junction bases with no gene match: 5. The CDR3 region is CASSPQGFGNTIYF. The CDR3 region has the DNA TGTGCCAGCAGTCCACAGGGGTTCGGAAACACCATATATTTT.

The table lists this clonotype with many counts. The chain uses TRBV7-9 and TRBJ2-7; D possibly uses TRBD1 or TRBD2 (5 bases each). The CDR3 has 11 residues. Trimming left V 7 bases short and J 7 bases short, with 11 bases between. In germline, CDR1 is SEHNR, CDR2 FQNEAQ (reference sequence). The CDR3 DNA follows: TGTGCCAGCACAGAGAGGGGAGAGCAGTACTTC. It encodes CASTERGEQYF.

This clonotype was detected many times. The gene calls are TRBV4-3 and TRBJ2-7, with 9 bases fitting TRBD1. The CDR3 is made up of 14 amino acids. Unmatched junction bases numbered 5, after V lost 4 bases and J lost 4 bases. Germline V gene data show CDR1 as LGHNA and CDR2 as YSLEER. Written as DNA, the CDR3 is TGCGCCAGCAGCCCAGACAGGGGGAAATACGAGCAGTACTTC. The encoded protein is CASSPDRGKYEQYF.

This clonotype appeared many times. The chain combines TRBV29-1 with TRBJ2-5, with TRBD1 matching 9 bases. The CDR3 sequence is 16 residues long. Germline lookup yields CDR1 SQVTM and CDR2 ANQGSEA. Germline trimming cut 0 bases from V and 0 bases from J; bases unmatched to any gene: 5. DNA of the CDR3: TGCAGCGTTGAAGATCGGAGGGACAGGGACCAAGAGACCCAGTACTTC. Its protein product is CSVEDRRDRDQETQYF.

The chain uses TRBV19 and TRBJ2-3, with TRBD2 matching 7 bases. V lost 3 bases and J lost 5; bases outside the gene matches: 5. Germline CDR1 reads LNHDA; CDR2 reads SQIVND (reference sequence). The CDR3 contains 14 residues. The CDR3 spells CASSIGAGIDTQYF. The DNA for the CDR3 is TGTGCCAGTAGTATCGGAGCGGGAATAGATACGCAGTATTTT.

The J gene is TRBJ2-1, the V gene TRBV6-1, with D possibly matching TRBD1 (5 bases). With 6 bases removed from V and 1 base from J, the gap between germline ends came to 7 bases. Per the germline V gene, CDR1 is MNHNS and CDR2 is SASEGT. This CDR3 region has 13 residues. CDR3 protein: CASRDTSYNEQFF. Here the CDR3 DNA reads TGTGCCAGCAGGGACACGTCCTACAATGAGCAGTTCTTC.

CDR3 in DNA: TGTGCCAGCAGCCCCGGGCTAGCGTGCGGACCCTATTACGAGCAGTACTTC. Translating gives CASSPGLACGPYYEQYF. The chain uses TRBV4-2 and TRBJ2-7; a weak D match, TRBD2 (6 bases). V was clipped by 4 bases and J by 4 bases, with 23 bases between them. In germline, CDR1 is LGHNA, CDR2 YNFKEQ. There are 17 residues in the CDR3.

This clonotype has at least ten counts. The rearrangement uses TRBV29-1 and TRBJ2-7, with D unclear. The germline V gene has CDR1 SQVTM and CDR2 ANQGSEA. Trimming removed 7 bases from V and 4 bases from J, with 14 bases in between. This CDR3 region has 12 residues. The CDR3 spells CSATIGPYEQYF. Here the CDR3 DNA reads TGCAGCGCCACCATCGGGCCTTACGAGCAGTACTTC.

The table lists this clonotype with many counts. This chain joins TRBV27 and TRBJ1-6, with 8 nucleotides matching TRBD1. V gave up 3 bases and J gave up 8 bases; unmatched junction bases: 6. CDR3 size: 15 residues. Looked up from germline, CDR1 is MNHEY and CDR2 is SMNVEV (reference sequence). The CDR3 sequence: CASSFHGQGDSPLHF. CDR3 DNA: TGTGCCAGCAGTTTTCACGGACAGGGAGATTCACCCCTCCACTTT.

Many counts were recorded for this clonotype. This chain joins TRBV28 and TRBJ2-7; D is uncertain. V shed 2 bases and J shed 2 bases, with 7 bases lying between them. Germline-derived CDR1 and CDR2 are MDHEN and SYDVKM. There are 13 residues in the CDR3. CDR3 nucleotide sequence: TGTGCCAGCAGTTTACCCTACACCTACGAGCAGTACTTC. Protein sequence: CASSLPYTYEQYF. The full variable domain, with the rest looked up from reference TRBV28 and TRBJ2-7, is DVKVTQSSRYLVKRTGEKVFLECVQDMDHENMFWYRQDPGLGLRLIYFSYDVKMKEKGDIPEGYSVSREKKERFSLILESASTNQTSMYLCASSLPYTYEQYFGPGTRLTVT.

This clonotype showed up just a few times. The chain combines TRBV29-1 with TRBJ2-2; 7 nucleotides align to TRBD2. With 5 bases clipped from V and 3 bases from J, the junction kept 9 bases outside the gene matches. Germline CDR1 SQVTM, CDR2 ANQGSEA. There are 15 residues in the CDR3. The CDR3 DNA sequence: TGCAGCGTTTCCGGTCCAGCGGGATACACCGGGGAGCTGTTTTTT. Protein product: CSVSGPAGYTGELFF.

This clonotype was observed many times. V and J are TRBV29-1 and TRBJ2-7; 10 nucleotides agree with TRBD2. The germline V gene encodes CDR1 SQVTM and CDR2 ANQGSEA. The CDR3 length is 13 residues. The V gene end was trimmed by 7 bases and the J gene end by 6 bases; junction bases not matched to a gene: 9. The CDR3 DNA sequence: TGCAGCGGGGCCGGGACTAGCGACAGCGAGCAGTACTTC. Translating gives CSGAGTSDSEQYF.

This clonotype occurred many times. The rearrangement joins TRBV29-1 to TRBJ2-5, with a weak D call TRBD2 (8 bases). Germline V gene data show CDR1 as SQVTM and CDR2 as ANQGSEA. This CDR3 has 14 residues. V lost 4 bases, J lost 5 bases, and 17 bases lay in between. The chain's CDR3 is CSVVMGQRGETQYF. CDR3 nucleotide sequence: TGCAGCGTTGTTATGGGACAGCGGGGGGAGACCCAGTACTTC.

This clonotype was observed many times. This sequence joins TRBV11-2 and TRBJ2-7; D not certain. The CDR3 is made up of 16 amino acids. With 2 bases removed from V and 4 bases from J, the gap between germline ends came to 18 bases. The germline V gene has CDR1 SGHAT and CDR2 FQNNGV. As DNA, the CDR3 is TGTGCCAGCAGCTTAAGGCAGTCTACCTCAGTTTACGAGCAGTACTTC. This gives the protein CASSLRQSTSVYEQYF.

The rearrangement uses TRBV20-1 and TRBJ2-3, with D perhaps matching TRBD2 (5 bases). Germline values: CDR1 DFQATT, CDR2 SNEGSKA (reference sequence). The CDR3 is 14 amino acids. V was shortened by 1 base and J by 2 bases, with 10 bases between the two germline ends. The CDR3 protein is CSARGTDYTDTQYF. CDR3 coding DNA: TGCAGTGCTAGAGGAACAGACTACACAGATACGCAGTATTTT.

This clonotype was observed at least ten times. The rearrangement uses TRBV29-1 and TRBJ2-7; 8 bases agree with TRBD2. Per the germline V gene, CDR1 is SQVTM and CDR2 is ANQGSEA. This CDR3 comprises 13 residues. V lost 5 bases, J lost 4 bases, and 7 bases stayed unmatched. The CDR3 here is CSVFTGGGYEQYF. CDR3 nucleotides: TGCAGCGTTTTTACGGGAGGGGGATACGAGCAGTACTTC.

This clonotype showed up many times. The CDR3: CSVEGQSNTEAFF. The CDR3, as DNA: TGCAGCGTTGAAGGACAGTCGAACACTGAAGCTTTCTTT. The chain combines TRBV29-1 with TRBJ1-1; the D gene is possibly TRBD1 (5 bases). Trimming removed 1 base at V and 1 base at J, with 7 bases between. CDR1 is SQVTM and CDR2 is ANQGSEA in the germline V gene. The CDR3 length is 13 residues.

This rearrangement joins TRBV6-1 to TRBJ2-2; 10 bases match TRBD1. CDR3 size: 14 residues. In germline, CDR1 is MNHNS, CDR2 SASEGT. The ends lost 7 bases at V and 4 bases at J; junction bases unmatched: 3. CDR3 amino acids: CASTGQGSTGELFF. CDR3 nucleotides: TGTGCCAGCACGGGACAGGGGAGCACCGGGGAGCTGTTTTTT.

This clonotype appeared many times. The chain links TRBV2 to TRBJ1-2, with D possibly being TRBD1 (5 bases). The CDR3 sequence is 16 residues long. V lost 4 bases and J lost 7, with 22 bases in between. Looked up from germline, CDR1 is SNHLY and CDR2 is FYNNEI. The CDR3, as DNA: TGTGCCAGCAGTGGGGACCCCATTATGCTCGGAAGTGGCTACACCTTC. Residues: CASSGDPIMLGSGYTF.

This clonotype was recorded at least ten times. J is TRBJ1-6 and V is TRBV20-1; D is possibly TRBD1 (6 bases). CDR1 and CDR2 from the germline V gene are DFQATT and SNEGSKA (reference sequence). With 6 bases removed from V and 0 bases from J, the gap between germline ends came to 12 bases. There are 15 residues in the CDR3. CDR3 residues: CSAGGRSSYNSPLHF. DNA of the CDR3: TGCAGTGCCGGGGGCAGGAGCTCCTATAATTCACCCCTCCACTTT.

This clonotype was detected many times. This chain joins TRBV12-3 or TRBV12-4 and TRBJ1-2; D gene ambiguous. The CDR3 runs to 15 residues. V gave up 1 base and J gave up 5 bases, with 14 bases separating them. CDR3 sequence (DNA): TGTGCCAGCAGTTTAGGTCTCAGCAGTCGATATGGCTACACCTTC. The encoded protein is CASSLGLSSRYGYTF.

In its sample, this clonotype was seen a few times. The chain recombines TRBV4-3 with TRBJ2-3; D gene uncertain. Germline CDR1 and CDR2: LGHNA and YSLEER. The ends were cut back, 1 base at V and 0 bases at J, with 14 bases in the middle. This CDR3 is built from 17 residues. CDR3 in DNA: TGCGCCAGCAGCCAAGGGGCGCCTGGATTTAGCACAGATACGCAGTATTTT. Protein product: CASSQGAPGFSTDTQYF.

The table lists this clonotype with many counts. The chain uses TRBV4-2 and TRBJ2-7; TRBD2 aligns across 7 bases. From germline, CDR1 is LGHNA and CDR2 YNFKEQ. The CDR3 consists of 16 residues. Trimming took 0 bases from V and 1 from J; bases not matched to a gene: 6. The CDR3 DNA reads TGTGCCAGCAGCCAAGATCGTGGACTAGTGTCCTACGAGCAGTACTTC. Its translation: CASSQDRGLVSYEQYF.

The chain combines TRBV10-3 with TRBJ2-7; 11 nucleotides agree with TRBD2. With V trimmed by 0 bases and J by 5 bases, 15 bases remained unmatched. The CDR3 covers 19 residues. Germline CDR1 ENHRY, CDR2 SYGVKD. DNA of the CDR3: TGTGCCATCAGTGAGTCGCCCCGGGGCCCACTAGCGGGAGATGACGAGCAGTACTTC. Residues: CAISESPRGPLAGDDEQYF.

This clonotype was seen ten or more times. The chain has TRBV29-1 and TRBJ2-2; D is perhaps TRBD1 (5 bases). Germline lookup yields CDR1 SQVTM and CDR2 ANQGSEA. Trimming shortened V by 2 bases and J by 4 bases, and 14 bases separated the two germline ends. CDR3 length: 15 residues. CDR3 sequence (DNA): TGCAGCGTTGAAAGGGGCAGGGTGGGCACCGGGGAGCTGTTTTTT. Translated: CSVERGRVGTGELFF.

In this sample, this clonotype turned up many times. The V and J genes are TRBV28 and TRBJ2-1, with D possibly TRBD1 on 5 matching bases. Germline V gene data show CDR1 as MDHEN and CDR2 as SYDVKM. The length of the CDR3 is 17 residues. The germline V and J ends were trimmed by 5 bases and 0 bases, with 17 bases remaining between them. CDR3 region: CASSTNRLSGSYNEQFF. For the CDR3, the DNA is TGTGCCAGCAGTACCAACAGGCTCTCGGGCTCCTACAATGAGCAGTTCTTC. Looking up the rest from reference TRBV28 and TRBJ2-1 gives the full variable domain: DVKVTQSSRYLVKRTGEKVFLECVQDMDHENMFWYRQDPGLGLRLIYFSYDVKMKEKGDIPEGYSVSREKKERFSLILESASTNQTSMYLCASSTNRLSGSYNEQFFGPGTRLTVL.